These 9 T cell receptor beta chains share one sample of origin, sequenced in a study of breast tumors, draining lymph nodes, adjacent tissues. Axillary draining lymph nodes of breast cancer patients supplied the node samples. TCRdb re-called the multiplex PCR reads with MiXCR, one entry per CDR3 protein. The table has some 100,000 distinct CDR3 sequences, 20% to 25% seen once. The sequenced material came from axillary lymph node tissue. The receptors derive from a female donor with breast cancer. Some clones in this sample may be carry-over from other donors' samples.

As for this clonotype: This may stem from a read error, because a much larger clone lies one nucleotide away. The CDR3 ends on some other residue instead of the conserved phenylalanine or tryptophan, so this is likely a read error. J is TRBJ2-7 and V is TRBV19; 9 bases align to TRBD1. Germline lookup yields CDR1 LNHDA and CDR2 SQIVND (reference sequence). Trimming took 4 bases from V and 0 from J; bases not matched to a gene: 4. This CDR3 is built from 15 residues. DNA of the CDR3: TGTGCCAGTAGTAGGGGGACAGGGCTCTCCTACGAGCAGTACCTC. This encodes CASSRGTGLSYEQYL.

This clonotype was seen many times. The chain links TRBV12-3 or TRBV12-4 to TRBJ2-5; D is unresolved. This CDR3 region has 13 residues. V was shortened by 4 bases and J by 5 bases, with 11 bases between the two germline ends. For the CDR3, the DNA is TGTGCCAGCAGTTCCCAACTAAGGGAGACCCAGTACTTC. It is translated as CASSSQLRETQYF.

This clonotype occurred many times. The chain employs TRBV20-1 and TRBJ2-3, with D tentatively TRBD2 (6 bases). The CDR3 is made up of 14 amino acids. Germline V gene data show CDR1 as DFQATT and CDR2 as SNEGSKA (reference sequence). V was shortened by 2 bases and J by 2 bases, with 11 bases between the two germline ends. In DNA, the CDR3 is TGCAGTGCTAGAACCGGGACTCTCACAGATACGCAGTATTTT. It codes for CSARTGTLTDTQYF.

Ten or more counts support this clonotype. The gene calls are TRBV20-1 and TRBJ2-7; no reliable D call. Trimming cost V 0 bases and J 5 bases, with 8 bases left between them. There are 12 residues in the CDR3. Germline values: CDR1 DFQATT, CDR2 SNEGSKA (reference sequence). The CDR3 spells CSARDLWNEQYF. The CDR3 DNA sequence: TGCAGTGCTAGAGATCTTTGGAACGAGCAGTACTTC.

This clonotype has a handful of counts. The CDR3 sequence: CASSPYRAGYNEQFF. CDR3 bases: TGTGCCAGCAGCCCTTACAGGGCGGGGTACAATGAGCAGTTCTTC. The chain carries TRBV14 and TRBJ2-1; either TRBD1 or TRBD2 may supply D (6 bases each). Germline V CDR1 and CDR2: SGHDN, FVKESK. The V end was cut by 4 bases, the J end by 4 bases, with 14 bases between. The CDR3 contains 15 residues.

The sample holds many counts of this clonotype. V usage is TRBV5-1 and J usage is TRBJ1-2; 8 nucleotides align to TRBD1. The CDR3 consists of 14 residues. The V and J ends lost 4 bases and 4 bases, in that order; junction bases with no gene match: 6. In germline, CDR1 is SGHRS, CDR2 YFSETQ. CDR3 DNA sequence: TGCGCCAGCAGCGTGGACAGGGAAACCTATGGCTACACCTTC. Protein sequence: CASSVDRETYGYTF.

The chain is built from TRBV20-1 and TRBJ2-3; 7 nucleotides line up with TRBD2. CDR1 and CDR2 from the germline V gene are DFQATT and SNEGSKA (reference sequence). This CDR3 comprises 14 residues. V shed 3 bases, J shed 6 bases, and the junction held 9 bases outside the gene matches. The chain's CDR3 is CSARGAGEADTQYF. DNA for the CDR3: TGCAGTGCTAGGGGTGCGGGAGAGGCGGATACGCAGTATTTT.

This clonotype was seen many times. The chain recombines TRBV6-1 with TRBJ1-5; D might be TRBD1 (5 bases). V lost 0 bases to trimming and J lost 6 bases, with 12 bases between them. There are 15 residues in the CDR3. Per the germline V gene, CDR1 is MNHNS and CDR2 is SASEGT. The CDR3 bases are TGTGCCAGCAGTGAAGCGCTTCTAGGGGTTCAGCCCCAGCATTTT. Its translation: CASSEALLGVQPQHF.

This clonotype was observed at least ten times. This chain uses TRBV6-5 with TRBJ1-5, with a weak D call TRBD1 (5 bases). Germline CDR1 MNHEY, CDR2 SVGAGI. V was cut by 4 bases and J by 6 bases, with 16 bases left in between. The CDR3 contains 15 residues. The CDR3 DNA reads TGTGCCAGCAGTTCGGGACCAGATTTGGGTCAGCCCCAGCATTTT. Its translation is CASSSGPDLGQPQHF.